The text below deals with one T cell receptor beta chain. The length of the CDR3 is 16 residues. The germline V gene has CDR1 LNHDA and CDR2 SQIVND (reference sequence). V shed 5 bases and J 2 bases; nucleotides not matched to a gene: 12. This sample was included in a study of PD-L1 blockade in urothelial cancer. Study as a whole: Median T cell yield from blood was 141,255.

TCRdb keeps only in-frame clones here, not all; method: immunoSEQ multiplex PCR. Of under 95,000 clones listed, 84% are singletons. Time point defined: pretreatment peripheral blood. This chain uses TRBV19 with TRBJ2-7; 7 bases map to TRBD1. This TCR was sampled from a man aged 55 to 70 with urothelial cancer. Sequences were derived from PBMCs, sampled around atezolizumab (anti-PD-L1) treatment. In DNA, the CDR3 is TGTGCCAGTAGTGCACCCGGTTTCAGGGGGACCTACGAGCAGTACTTC. It translates to CASSAPGFRGTYEQYF.